This TCR beta chain was recovered during a study of shared clonotypes between healthy human individuals. In the naive CD8 group, cells lacked CD45RO and were positively selected for CCR7, so terminally differentiated effector memory CD45RA+ cells were left out. None of the donors, who were healthy HIV-negative adults, had recently had acute infections or vaccinations. The repertoire was sequenced with immunoSEQ multiplex PCR; TCRdb's copy has only in-frame clones and lacks some. The sample shows about 2.1 million clones, 85% to 95% of them seen only once. V was shortened by 3 bases and J by 2 bases, with 8 bases between the two germline ends. The germline CDR1 and CDR2 sequences are SQVTM and ANQGSEA. CDR3 length: 13 residues.

This sequence was found in a man in his late teens or twenties in good health. Some clones in this sample may be carry-over from other donors' samples. The chain joins TRBV29-1 to TRBJ2-1, with a weak D call TRBD1 (5 bases). The sequencing sample was made of naive CD8+ T cells from PBMCs. The CDR3 DNA sequence: TGCAGCGTTGATCTAGGGGCCTACAATGAGCAGTTCTTC. Amino acids: CSVDLGAYNEQFF.